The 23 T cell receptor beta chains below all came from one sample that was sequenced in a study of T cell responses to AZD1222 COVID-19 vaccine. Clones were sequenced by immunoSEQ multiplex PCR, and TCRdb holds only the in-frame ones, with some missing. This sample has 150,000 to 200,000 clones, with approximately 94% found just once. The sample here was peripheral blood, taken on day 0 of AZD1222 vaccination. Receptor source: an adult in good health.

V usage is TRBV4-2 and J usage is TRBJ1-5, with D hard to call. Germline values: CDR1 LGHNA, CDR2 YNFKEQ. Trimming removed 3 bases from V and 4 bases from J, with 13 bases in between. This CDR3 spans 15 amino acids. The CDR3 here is CASSQFQGENQPQHF. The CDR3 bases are TGTGCCAGCAGCCAGTTTCAAGGCGAGAATCAGCCCCAGCATTTT.

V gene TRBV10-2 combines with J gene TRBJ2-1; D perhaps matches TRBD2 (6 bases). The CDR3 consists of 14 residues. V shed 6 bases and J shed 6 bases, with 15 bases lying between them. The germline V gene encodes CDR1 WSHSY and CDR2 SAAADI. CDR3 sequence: CASSLETRSNEQFF. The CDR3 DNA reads TGCGCCAGCAGCCTTGAGACTAGATCCAATGAGCAGTTCTTC.

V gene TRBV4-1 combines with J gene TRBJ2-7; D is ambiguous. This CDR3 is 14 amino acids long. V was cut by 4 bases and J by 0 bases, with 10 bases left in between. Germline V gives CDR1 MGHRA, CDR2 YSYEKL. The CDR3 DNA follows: TGCGCCAGCAGCCTCGGGCGGCCCTCCTACGAGCAGTACTTC. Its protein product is CASSLGRPSYEQYF.

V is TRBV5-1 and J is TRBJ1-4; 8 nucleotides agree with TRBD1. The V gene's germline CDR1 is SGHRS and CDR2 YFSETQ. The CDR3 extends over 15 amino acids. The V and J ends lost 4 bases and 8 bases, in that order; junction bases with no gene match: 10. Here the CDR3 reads CASSTQGQGEEKLFF. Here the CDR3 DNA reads TGCGCCAGCAGCACCCAAGGACAGGGAGAGGAAAAACTGTTTTTT.

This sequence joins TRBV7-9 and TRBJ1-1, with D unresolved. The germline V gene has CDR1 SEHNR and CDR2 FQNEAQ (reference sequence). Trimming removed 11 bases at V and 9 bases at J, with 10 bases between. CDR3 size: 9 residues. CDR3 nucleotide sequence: TGTGCCGCGGGCAGGCAAGCTTTCTTT. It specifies CAAGRQAFF.

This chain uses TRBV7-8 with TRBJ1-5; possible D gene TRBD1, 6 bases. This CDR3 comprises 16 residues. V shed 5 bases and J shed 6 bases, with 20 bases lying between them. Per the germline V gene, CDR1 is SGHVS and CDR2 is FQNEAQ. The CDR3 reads CASSPFPRQEGQPQHF. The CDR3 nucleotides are TGTGCCAGCAGCCCCTTCCCTAGACAGGAAGGTCAGCCCCAGCATTTT.

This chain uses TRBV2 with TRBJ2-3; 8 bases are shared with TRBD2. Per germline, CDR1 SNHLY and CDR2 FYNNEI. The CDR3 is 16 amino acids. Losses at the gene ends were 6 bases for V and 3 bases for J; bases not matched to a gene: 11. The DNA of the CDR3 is TGTGCCAGCAGGGACAGCATTTTAGCGGGAACAGATACGCAGTATTTT. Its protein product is CASRDSILAGTDTQYF.

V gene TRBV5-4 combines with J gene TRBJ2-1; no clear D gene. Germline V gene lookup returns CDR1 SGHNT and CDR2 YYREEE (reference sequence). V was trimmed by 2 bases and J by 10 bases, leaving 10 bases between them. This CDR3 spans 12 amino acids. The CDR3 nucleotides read TGTGCCAGCAGCTTAGTTTTGTCCGAGCAGTTCTTC. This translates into CASSLVLSEQFF.

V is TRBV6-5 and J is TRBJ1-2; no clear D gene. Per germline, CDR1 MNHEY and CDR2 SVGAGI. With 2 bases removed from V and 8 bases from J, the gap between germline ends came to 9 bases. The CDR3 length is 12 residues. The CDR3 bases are TGTGCCAGCAGTTACAGGAGGGAAGGCTACACCTTC. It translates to CASSYRREGYTF.

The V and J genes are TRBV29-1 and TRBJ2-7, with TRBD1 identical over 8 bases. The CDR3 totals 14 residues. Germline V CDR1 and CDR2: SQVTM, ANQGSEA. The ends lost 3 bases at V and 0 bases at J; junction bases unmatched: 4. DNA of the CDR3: TGCAGCGTTGAGGGGACAGGAACCTCCTACGAGCAGTACTTC. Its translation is CSVEGTGTSYEQYF.

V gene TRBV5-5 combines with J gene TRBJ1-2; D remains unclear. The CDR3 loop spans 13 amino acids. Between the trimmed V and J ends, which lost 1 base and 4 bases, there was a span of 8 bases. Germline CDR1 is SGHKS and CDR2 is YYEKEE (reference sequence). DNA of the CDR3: TGTGCCAGCAGCTTGTTAGCAGCCTATGGCTACACCTTC. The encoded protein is CASSLLAAYGYTF.

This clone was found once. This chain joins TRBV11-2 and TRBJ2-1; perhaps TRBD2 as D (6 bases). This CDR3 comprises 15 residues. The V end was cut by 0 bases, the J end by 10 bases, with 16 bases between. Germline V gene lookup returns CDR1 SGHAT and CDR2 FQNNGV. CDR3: CASSLEGGRSREQFF. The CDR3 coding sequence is TGTGCCAGCAGCTTAGAGGGGGGTAGAAGTCGGGAGCAGTTCTTC.

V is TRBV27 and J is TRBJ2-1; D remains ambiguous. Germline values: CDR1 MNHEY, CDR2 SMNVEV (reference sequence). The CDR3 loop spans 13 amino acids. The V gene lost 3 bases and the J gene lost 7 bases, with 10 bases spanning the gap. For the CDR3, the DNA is TGTGCCAGCAGTTTTTTACCCACTAATGAGCAGTTCTTC. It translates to CASSFLPTNEQFF.

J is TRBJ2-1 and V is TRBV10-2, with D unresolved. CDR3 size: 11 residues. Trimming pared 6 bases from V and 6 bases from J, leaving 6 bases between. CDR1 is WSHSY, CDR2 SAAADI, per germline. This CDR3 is CASRAANEQFF. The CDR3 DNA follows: TGCGCCAGCAGGGCGGCCAATGAGCAGTTCTTC.

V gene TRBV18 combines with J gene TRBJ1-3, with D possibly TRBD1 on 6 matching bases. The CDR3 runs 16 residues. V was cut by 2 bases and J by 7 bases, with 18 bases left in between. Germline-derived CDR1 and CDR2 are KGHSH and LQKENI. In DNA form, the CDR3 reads TGTGCCAGCTCACCAACCCCAGGGGACAAGGGGAACACCATATATTTT. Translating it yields CASSPTPGDKGNTIYF.

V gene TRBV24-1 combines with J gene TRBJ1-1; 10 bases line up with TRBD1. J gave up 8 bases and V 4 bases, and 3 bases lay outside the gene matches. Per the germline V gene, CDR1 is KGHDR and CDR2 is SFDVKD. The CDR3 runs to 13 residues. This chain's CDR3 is CATSEGTGAEAFF. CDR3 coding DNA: TGTGCCACCAGTGAGGGGACAGGGGCAGAAGCTTTCTTT.

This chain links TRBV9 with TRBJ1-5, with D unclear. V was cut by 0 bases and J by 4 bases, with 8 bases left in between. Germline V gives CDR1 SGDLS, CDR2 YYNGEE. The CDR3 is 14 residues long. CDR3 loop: CASSVGFPNQPQHF. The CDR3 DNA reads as TGTGCCAGCAGCGTAGGCTTCCCGAATCAGCCCCAGCATTTT.

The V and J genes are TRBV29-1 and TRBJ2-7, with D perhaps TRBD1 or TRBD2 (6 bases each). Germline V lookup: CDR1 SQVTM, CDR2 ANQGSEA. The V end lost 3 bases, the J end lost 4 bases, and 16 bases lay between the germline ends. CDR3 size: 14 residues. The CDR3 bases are TGCAGCGTTGACCCCGAAGGGGGAGGATACGAGCAGTACTTC. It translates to CSVDPEGGGYEQYF.

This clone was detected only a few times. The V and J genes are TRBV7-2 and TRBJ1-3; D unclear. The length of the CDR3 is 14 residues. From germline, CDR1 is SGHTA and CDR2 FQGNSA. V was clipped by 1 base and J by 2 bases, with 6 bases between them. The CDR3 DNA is TGTGCCAGCAGCTTAGGGTCCCCTGGAAACACCATATATTTT. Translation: CASSLGSPGNTIYF.

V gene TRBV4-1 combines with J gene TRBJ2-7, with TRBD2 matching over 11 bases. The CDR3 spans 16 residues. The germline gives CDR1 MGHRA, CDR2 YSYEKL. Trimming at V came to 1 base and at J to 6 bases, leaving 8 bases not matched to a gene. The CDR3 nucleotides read TGCGCCAGCAGCCAAGCCCCCGTAGCGGGAGGGCCCGAGCAGTACTTC. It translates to CASSQAPVAGGPEQYF.

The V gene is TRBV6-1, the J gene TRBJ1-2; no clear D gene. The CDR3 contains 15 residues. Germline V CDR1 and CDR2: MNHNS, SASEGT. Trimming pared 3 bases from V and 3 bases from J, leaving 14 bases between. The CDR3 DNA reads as TGTGCCAGCAGTGAGGCGATGGAGGGATACTATGGCTACACCTTC. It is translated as CASSEAMEGYYGYTF.

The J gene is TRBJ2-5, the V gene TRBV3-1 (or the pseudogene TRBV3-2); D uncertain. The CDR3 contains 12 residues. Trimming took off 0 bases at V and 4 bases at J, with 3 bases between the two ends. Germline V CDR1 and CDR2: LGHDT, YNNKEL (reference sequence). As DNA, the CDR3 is TGTGCCAGCAGCCAAGAGGGAGAGACCCAGTACTTC. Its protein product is CASSQEGETQYF.

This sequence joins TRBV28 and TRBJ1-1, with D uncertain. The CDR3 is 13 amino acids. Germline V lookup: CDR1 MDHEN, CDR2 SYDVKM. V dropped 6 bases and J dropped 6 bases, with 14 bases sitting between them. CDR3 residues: CASSFTAVAEAFF. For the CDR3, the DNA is TGTGCCAGCAGCTTCACAGCTGTTGCTGAAGCTTTCTTT.